These 27 T cell receptor beta chains were sequenced from one sample in a study of tumor and adjacent non-tumor tissue in lung cancer. No cell sorting was done before RNA was extracted from the tissue. Three rounds of nested PCR, following a modified ARM-PCR protocol, produced the TCRbeta library. TCRdb re-called the multiplex PCR reads through MiXCR, storing one row per CDR3 protein. The data hold around 99,000 distinct CDR3 sequences, with roughly 73% observed a single time. The sequencing input was lung tumor tissue. Receptors originate from a woman aged 60-75 years with non-small cell lung cancer.

CDR3 bases: TGTGGCAGTAGCCAGACTAAGGAGACCCAGTACTTC. Translating it yields CGSSQTKETQYF. The chain employs TRBV11-1 and TRBJ2-5, with D perhaps TRBD2 (5 bases). CDR3 size: 12 residues. CDR1 is SGHAT, CDR2 FQDESV, per germline (reference sequence).

As concerns this clonotype: A read error is possible here, since a much larger clone lies one base away. The rearrangement links TRBV28 to TRBJ2-7; 7 bases agree with TRBD1. This CDR3 region has 15 residues. The germline gives CDR1 MDHEN, CDR2 SYDVKM. CDR3 loop: CTSSLPLAGGYEQYF. CDR3 coding DNA: TGTACCAGCAGTTTACCCTTGGCAGGGGGTTACGAGCAGTACTTC.

Note on this clonotype: The junction departs from the called germline gene at one end, perhaps through a read error. The chain links TRBV4-1 to TRBJ1-6, with TRBD1 matching 8 bases. This CDR3 has 16 amino acids. Per germline, CDR1 MGHRA and CDR2 YSYEKL. The CDR3 loop is CANSLLWTGMNSPLHF. In DNA form, the CDR3 reads TGCGCCAACAGCCTACTATGGACAGGGATGAATTCACCCCTCCACTTT.

This clonotype has just one count. At one end the junction does not follow the germline gene, possibly because of a read error. The chain is built from TRBV5-1 and TRBJ2-2; D unclear. Germline assignment: CDR1 SGHRS and CDR2 YFSETQ. The CDR3 is 13 amino acids. CDR3 nucleotide sequence: TGCGCCAGGAGCTTCCCGGAGACCGGGGAGCTGTTTTTT. Translating gives CARSFPETGELFF.

In regard to this clonotype: A much larger clone lies a single base off, so this may be a read error. The chain joins TRBV6-1 to TRBJ2-5; 10 positions agree with TRBD1. V gave up 6 bases and J gave up 1 base; unmatched junction bases: 8. This CDR3 contains 16 residues. Germline CDR1 reads MNHNS; CDR2 reads SASEGT. For the CDR3, the DNA is TGTGCCAGCAGATTCGCCGGGACAGGGGCCCAAGAGACCCAGTACTTC. This codes for CASRFAGTGAQETQYF.

Concerning this clonotype itself: This may arise from a read error, as a much more abundant clone is one base away. The chain links TRBV10-3 to TRBJ2-7; 11 positions agree with TRBD2. The CDR3 runs to 13 residues. Germline V gives CDR1 ENHRY, CDR2 SYGVKD. The CDR3 spells CTIGTSGAYEQYF. CDR3 bases: TGTACCATAGGGACTAGCGGAGCCTACGAGCAGTACTTC.

The table lists this clonotype with a few counts. The V and J genes are TRBV14 and TRBJ1-3, with D unresolved. This CDR3 has 13 amino acids. Germline values: CDR1 SGHDN, CDR2 FVKESK. V lost 1 base, J lost 1 base, and 2 bases lay in between. CDR3: CASSQGSGNTIYF. DNA of the CDR3: TGTGCCAGCAGCCAAGGATCTGGAAACACCATATATTTT.

The chain uses TRBV20-1 and TRBJ2-1, with a weak D call TRBD2 (6 bases). The DNA end favors TRBJ2-7, so the J call may be wrong. The CDR3 sequence is 14 residues long. CDR1 and CDR2 (germline): DFQATT, SNEGSKA (reference sequence). The CDR3 loop reads CSGSMGLPNNEQYF. For the CDR3, the DNA is TGCAGTGGCTCGATGGGACTCCCTAACAATGAGCAGTACTTC.

About this clonotype: The junction shows a germline mismatch at one end, possibly a read error. The V call is TRBV11-2, the J call TRBJ1-6; D remains ambiguous. The CDR3 is 16 residues long. Germline assignment: CDR1 SGHAT and CDR2 FQNNGV. CDR3 sequence (DNA): TGTGCCAGCAGCTCATACCCAGGAACCGATAATTCACCCCTCCAATTT. Translation gives CASSSYPGTDNSPLQF.

There are many counts of this clonotype. The chain carries TRBV20-1 and TRBJ2-1, with unresolved D. CDR1 and CDR2 from the germline V gene are DFQATT and SNEGSKA (reference sequence). The CDR3 is 12 residues long. V was clipped by 1 base and J by 8 bases, with 9 bases between them. The CDR3 nucleotides read TGCAGTGCTAGAGTGGGTACCGATGAGCAGTTCTTC. Its protein is CSARVGTDEQFF.

The chain recombines TRBV29-1 with TRBJ1-1; TRBD1 matches at 9 bases. Germline lookup yields CDR1 SQVTM and CDR2 ANQGSEA. Unmatched junction bases numbered 6, after V lost 7 bases and J lost 9 bases. CDR3 size: 11 residues. The CDR3 reads CSGQGVSQAFF. CDR3 DNA sequence: TGCAGCGGACAGGGGGTGTCTCAAGCTTTCTTT.

V and J are TRBV11-2 and TRBJ2-7; D is undetermined. The CDR3 consists of 14 residues. The V end was cut by 6 bases, the J end by 3 bases, with 15 bases between. Germline CDR1 SGHAT, CDR2 FQNNGV. The CDR3 DNA follows: TGTGCCAGCAGACAGAGACTTCATGGCTACGAGCAGTACTTC. Protein product: CASRQRLHGYEQYF.

Concerning this clonotype itself: A read error is possible here, since a much larger clone lies one base away. The chain joins TRBV6-2 or TRBV6-3 to TRBJ2-1; weak D call: TRBD2 (6 bases). The CDR3 runs to 19 residues. The germline V gene encodes CDR1 MNHEY and CDR2 SVGEGT. Trimming took 3 bases from V and 0 from J, leaving 21 bases between them. CDR3 sequence reads: CASSYRLGTGGVSYNEQFF. The CDR3 DNA follows: TGTGCCAGCAGTTATAGATTAGGGACGGGCGGGGTCTCCTACAATGAGCAGTTCTTC.

With regard to this clonotype: A read error may explain this, as a much larger clone is one base away. This chain joins TRBV20-1 and TRBJ2-7; D not resolved. Trimming took off 3 bases at V and 2 bases at J, with 8 bases between the two ends. Germline V gene data show CDR1 as DFQATT and CDR2 as SNEGSKA (reference sequence). The CDR3 covers 12 residues. The CDR3 spells CSASLWTYEQYF. The CDR3, as DNA: TGCAGTGCTAGTTTGTGGACCTACGAGCAGTACTTC.

Turning to this clonotype: A much larger clone differs from this one at a single base, so this may be a read error. The rearrangement links TRBV29-1 to TRBJ1-1; D may be TRBD1 (5 bases). Germline-derived CDR1 and CDR2 are SQVTM and ANQGSEA. CDR3 size: 13 residues. V was shortened by 5 bases and J by 7 bases, with 17 bases between the two germline ends. This chain's CDR3 is CSVSKGGAGEAFF. The CDR3 coding sequence is TGCAGCGTTTCAAAGGGTGGGGCAGGTGAAGCTTTCTTT.

The genes are TRBV11-3 and TRBJ1-1; D perhaps matches TRBD1 (5 bases). V was pared by 2 bases and J by 12 bases, with 31 bases between. There are 18 residues in the CDR3. Germline lookup yields CDR1 SGHNT and CDR2 YENEEA. CDR3 nucleotides: TGTGCCAGCAGCTTAATTGGGCCGCCGGGACTGATGAACACTGGAACTTTCTTT. Amino acids: CASSLIGPPGLMNTGTFF.

The rearrangement links TRBV11-1 to TRBJ2-7, with 12 bases matching TRBD1. The CDR3 runs to 15 residues. CDR1 is SGHAT, CDR2 FQDESV, per germline (reference sequence). Unmatched junction bases numbered 7, after V lost 7 bases and J lost 3 bases. DNA for the CDR3: TGTGCCAGCAACCGGGACAGGGGGCACTACTACGAGCAGTACTTC. Encoded protein: CASNRDRGHYYEQYF.

The V gene is TRBV21-1, the J gene TRBJ2-7; the D call of TRBD1 is as the table states it, not checked on the DNA. TRBV21-1 is tagged as a pseudogene. The CDR3 length is 14 residues. CDR3 in DNA: TGTGCCAGCACCCAGTCTAACAGGGGTGGAGAGCAGTACTTC. This encodes CASTQSNRGGEQYF.

A remark on this clonotype: Germline and junction disagree at one end, which may indicate a read error. The chain recombines TRBV29-1 with TRBJ2-7; no clear D. CDR1 SQVTM and CDR2 ANQGSEA come from the germline V gene. The CDR3 runs to 12 residues. The CDR3 protein is CSVEEQTYEQYF. The CDR3 DNA sequence: TGCAGTGTTGAGGAACAGACCTACGAGCAATACTTC.

V is TRBV6-1 and J is TRBJ1-1; 7 nucleotides agree with TRBD1. V lost 10 bases, J lost 5 bases, and 10 bases stayed unmatched. There are 13 residues in the CDR3. From germline, CDR1 is MNHNS and CDR2 SASEGT. The CDR3 region has the DNA TGTGCCACCCATACCTACAGGGGAACTGAAGCTTTCTTT. This translates into CATHTYRGTEAFF.

On this clonotype: At one end, the junction sequence differs from germline, possibly due to a read error. The chain combines TRBV11-2 with TRBJ1-6, with D tentatively TRBD1 (5 bases). The CDR3 loop spans 14 amino acids. Looked up from germline, CDR1 is SGHAT and CDR2 is FQNNGV. CDR3 residues: CANSMGPLNSPLHF. Written as DNA, the CDR3 is TGTGCCAACAGCATGGGACCTTTGAATTCACCCCTCCACTTT.

This clonotype has ten or more counts. The rearrangement uses TRBV6-6 and TRBJ1-5, with TRBD1 matching over 9 bases. Germline assignment: CDR1 MNHNY and CDR2 SVGAGI (reference sequence). J lost 7 bases, V lost 6 bases, and 19 bases had no gene match. CDR3 length: 18 amino acids. The CDR3 nucleotides are TGTGCCAGCAGAGAAATAGGGACAGGGAGTACGACAAAGCAGCCCCAGCATTTT. It yields the protein CASREIGTGSTTKQPQHF.

This clonotype was detected only a few times. The chain couples TRBV24-1 to TRBJ2-1; 9 bases align to TRBD2. Germline V gene lookup returns CDR1 KGHDR and CDR2 SFDVKD. The CDR3 sequence is 14 residues long. V lost 4 bases to trimming and J lost 9 bases; unmatched junction nucleotides: 6. CDR3 in amino acids: CATSESGGRVEQFF. The CDR3 region has the DNA TGTGCCACCAGTGAAAGCGGGGGGCGGGTTGAGCAGTTCTTC.

Comment on this clonotype: The germline gene is not matched at one end of the junction; a read error may be the cause. The chain couples TRBV12-3 or TRBV12-4 to TRBJ2-7; D possibly corresponds to TRBD1 (6 bases). CDR3 length equals 15 residues. The CDR3 bases are TGTGCAAGCAGTATACAGGGCACTAGGAGAATCGAGCTGTACTTC. Protein product: CASSIQGTRRIELYF.

To note about this clonotype: A much larger clonotype is one base distant, so this may be a read error. The V and J genes are TRBV20-1 and TRBJ1-3; D is unresolved. Per the germline V gene, CDR1 is DFQATT and CDR2 is SNEGSKA (reference sequence). Deletions cut 2 bases from V and 0 bases from J, with 11 bases between. The CDR3 extends over 15 amino acids. CDR3 sequence (DNA): TGCAGTGCTAGAATAGGGTTACGCTCTGGAAACACCATATATTTT. It codes for CSARIGLRSGNTIYF.

Comments on this clonotype: Relative to the germline gene, one junction end is altered; a read error may explain this. The chain links TRBV7-8 to TRBJ1-5, with D possibly being TRBD1 (5 bases). This CDR3 spans 14 amino acids. Germline CDR1 reads SGHVS; CDR2 reads FQNEAQ. Here the CDR3 DNA reads TGTGCCAGCAGATTAGTAGCAGGGAATCAGCCCCAGCATTTT. Its protein product is CASRLVAGNQPQHF.

In regard to this clonotype: With a much larger clone just one base away, this may be a read error. The rearrangement links TRBV6-2 or TRBV6-3 to TRBJ1-2; D is perhaps TRBD1 (6 bases). CDR1 and CDR2 from the germline V gene are MNHEY and SVGEGT. The CDR3 consists of 14 residues. The V end lost 5 bases, the J end lost 5 bases, and 15 bases lay between the germline ends. The CDR3 reads CASSHRGTSYGYTF. Here the CDR3 DNA reads TGTGCCAGCAGTCACCGGGGGACATCGTATGGCTACACCTTC.